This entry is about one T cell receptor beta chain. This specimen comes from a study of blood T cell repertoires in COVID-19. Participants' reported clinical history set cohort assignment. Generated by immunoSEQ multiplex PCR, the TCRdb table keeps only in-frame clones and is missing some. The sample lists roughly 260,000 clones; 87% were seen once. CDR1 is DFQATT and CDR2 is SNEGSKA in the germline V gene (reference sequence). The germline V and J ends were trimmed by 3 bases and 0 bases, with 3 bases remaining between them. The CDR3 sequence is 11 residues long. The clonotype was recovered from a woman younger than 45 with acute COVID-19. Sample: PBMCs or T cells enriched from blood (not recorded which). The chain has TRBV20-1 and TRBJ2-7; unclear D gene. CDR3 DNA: TGCAGTGCTAGCTTCTCCTACGAGCAGTACTTC. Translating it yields CSASFSYEQYF.